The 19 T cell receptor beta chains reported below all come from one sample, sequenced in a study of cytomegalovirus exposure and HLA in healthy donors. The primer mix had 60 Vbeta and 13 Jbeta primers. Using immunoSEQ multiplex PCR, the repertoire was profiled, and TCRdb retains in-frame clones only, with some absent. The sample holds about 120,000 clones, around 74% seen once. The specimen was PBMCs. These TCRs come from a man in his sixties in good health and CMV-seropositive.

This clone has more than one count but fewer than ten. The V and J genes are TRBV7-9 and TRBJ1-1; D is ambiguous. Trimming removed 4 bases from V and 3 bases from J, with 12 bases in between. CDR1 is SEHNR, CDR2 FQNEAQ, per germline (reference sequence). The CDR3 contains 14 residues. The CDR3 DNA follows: TGTGCCAGCAGCTCCGAGGTCGATTACACTGAAGCTTTCTTT. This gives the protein CASSSEVDYTEAFF.

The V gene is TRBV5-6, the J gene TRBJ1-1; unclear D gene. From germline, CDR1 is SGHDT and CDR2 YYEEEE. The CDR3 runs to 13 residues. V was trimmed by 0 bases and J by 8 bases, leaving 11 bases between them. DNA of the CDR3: TGTGCCAGCAGCTTGGGACATCCGTCAGAAGCTTTCTTT. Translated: CASSLGHPSEAFF.

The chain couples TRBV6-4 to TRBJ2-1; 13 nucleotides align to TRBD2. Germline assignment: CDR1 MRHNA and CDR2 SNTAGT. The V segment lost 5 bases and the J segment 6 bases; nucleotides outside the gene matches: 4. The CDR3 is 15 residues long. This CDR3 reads CASSPTSGGANEQFF. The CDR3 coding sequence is TGTGCCAGCAGTCCTACTAGCGGGGGGGCCAATGAGCAGTTCTTC.

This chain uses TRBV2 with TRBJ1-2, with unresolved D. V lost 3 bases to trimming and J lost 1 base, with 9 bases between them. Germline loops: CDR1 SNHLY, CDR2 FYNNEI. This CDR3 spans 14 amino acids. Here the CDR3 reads CASSDSFSNYGYTF. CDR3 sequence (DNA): TGTGCCAGCAGTGACTCGTTCAGTAACTATGGCTACACCTTC.

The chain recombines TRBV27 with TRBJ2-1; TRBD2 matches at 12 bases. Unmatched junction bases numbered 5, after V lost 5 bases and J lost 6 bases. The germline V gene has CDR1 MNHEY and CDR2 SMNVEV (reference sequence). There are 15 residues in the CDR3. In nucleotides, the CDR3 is TGTGCCAGCAGTAGGACTAGCGGGACAGGCAATGAGCAGTTCTTC. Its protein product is CASSRTSGTGNEQFF.

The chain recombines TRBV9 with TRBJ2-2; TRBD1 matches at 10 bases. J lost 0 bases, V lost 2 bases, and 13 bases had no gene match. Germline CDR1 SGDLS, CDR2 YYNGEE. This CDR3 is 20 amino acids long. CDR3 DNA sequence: TGTGCCAGCAGCGTCCGACTACTGGACAGGGGGACTGCGAACACCGGGGAGCTGTTTTTT. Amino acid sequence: CASSVRLLDRGTANTGELFF. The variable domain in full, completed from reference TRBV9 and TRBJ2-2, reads DSGVTQTPKHLITATGQRVTLRCSPRSGDLSVYWYQQSLDQGLQFLIQYYNGEERAKGNILERFSAQQFPDLHSELNLSSLELGDSALYFCASSVRLLDRGTANTGELFFGEGSRLTVL.

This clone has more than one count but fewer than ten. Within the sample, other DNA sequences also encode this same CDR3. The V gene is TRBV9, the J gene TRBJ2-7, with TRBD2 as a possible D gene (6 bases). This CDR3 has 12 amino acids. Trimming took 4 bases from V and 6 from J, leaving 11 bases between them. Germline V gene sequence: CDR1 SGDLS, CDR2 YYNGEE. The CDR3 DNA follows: TGTGCCAGCAGCCCTGGGGGAGGCGAGCAGTACTTC. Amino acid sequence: CASSPGGGEQYF.

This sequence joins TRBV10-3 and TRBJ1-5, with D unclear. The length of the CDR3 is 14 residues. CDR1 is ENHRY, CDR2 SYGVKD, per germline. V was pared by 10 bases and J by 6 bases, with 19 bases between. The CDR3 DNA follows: TGTGCCACAGAAGGGAGCTCGCTAGGTCAGCCCCAGCATTTT. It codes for CATEGSSLGQPQHF.

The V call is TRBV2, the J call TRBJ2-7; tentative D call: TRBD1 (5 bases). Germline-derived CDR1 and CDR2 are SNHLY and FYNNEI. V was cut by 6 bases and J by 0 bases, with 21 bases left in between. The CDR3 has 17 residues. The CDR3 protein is CASRGDPTRRASYEQYF. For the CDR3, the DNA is TGTGCCAGCAGAGGTGATCCGACGCGCAGGGCCTCCTACGAGCAGTACTTC. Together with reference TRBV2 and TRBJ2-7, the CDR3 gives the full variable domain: EPEVTQTPSHQVTQMGQEVILRCVPISNHLYFYWYRQILGQKVEFLVSFYNNEISEKSEIFDDQFSVERPDGSNFTLKIRSTKLEDSAMYFCASRGDPTRRASYEQYFGPGTRLTVT.

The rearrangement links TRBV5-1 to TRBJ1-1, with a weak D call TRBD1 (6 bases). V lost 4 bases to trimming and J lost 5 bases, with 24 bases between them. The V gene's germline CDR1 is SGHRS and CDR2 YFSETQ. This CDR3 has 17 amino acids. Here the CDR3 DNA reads TGCGCCAGCAGCCCTGGGGACACGGGTCATCTGTTAACTGAAGCTTTCTTT. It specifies CASSPGDTGHLLTEAFF.

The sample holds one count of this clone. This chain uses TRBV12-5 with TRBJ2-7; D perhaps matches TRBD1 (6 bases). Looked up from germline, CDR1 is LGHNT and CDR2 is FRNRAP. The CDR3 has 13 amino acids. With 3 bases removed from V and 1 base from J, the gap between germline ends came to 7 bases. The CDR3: CASGLGGSYEQYF. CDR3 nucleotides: TGTGCTAGTGGTTTAGGGGGTTCCTACGAGCAGTACTTC.

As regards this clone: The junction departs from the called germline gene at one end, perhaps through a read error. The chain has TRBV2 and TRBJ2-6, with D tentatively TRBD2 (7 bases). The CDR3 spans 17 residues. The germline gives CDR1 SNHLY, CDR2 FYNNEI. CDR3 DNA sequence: TGTGCCAGCAGCCTGGACGGTCCTTTGGGGGGGGCCAACGGCCTGACTTTC. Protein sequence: CASSLDGPLGGANGLTF.

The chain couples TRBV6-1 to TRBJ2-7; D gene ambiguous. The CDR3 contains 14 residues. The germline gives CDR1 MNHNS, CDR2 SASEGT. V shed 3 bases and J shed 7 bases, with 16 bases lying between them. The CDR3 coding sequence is TGTGCCAGCAGTGACAGACGGCCCAGAGGTGAGCAGTACTTC. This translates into CASSDRRPRGEQYF.

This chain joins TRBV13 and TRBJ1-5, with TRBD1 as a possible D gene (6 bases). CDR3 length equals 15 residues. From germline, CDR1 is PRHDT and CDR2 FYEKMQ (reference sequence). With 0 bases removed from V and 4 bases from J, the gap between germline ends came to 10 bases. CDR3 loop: CASSLGRGSNQPQHF. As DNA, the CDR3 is TGTGCCAGCAGCTTAGGCAGGGGAAGTAATCAGCCCCAGCATTTT.

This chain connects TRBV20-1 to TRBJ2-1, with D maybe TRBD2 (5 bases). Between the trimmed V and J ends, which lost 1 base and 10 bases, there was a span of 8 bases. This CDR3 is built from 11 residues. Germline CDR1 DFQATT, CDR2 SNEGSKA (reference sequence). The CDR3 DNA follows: TGCAGTGCTAGAGCCCGGAGGGAGCAGTTCTTC. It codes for CSARARREQFF.

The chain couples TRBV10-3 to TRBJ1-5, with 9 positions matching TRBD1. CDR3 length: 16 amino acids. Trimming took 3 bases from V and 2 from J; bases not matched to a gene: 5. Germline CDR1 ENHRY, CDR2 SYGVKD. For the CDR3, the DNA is TGTGCCATCAGTGAAGGGACAGGGCGGGGCAATCAGCCCCAGCATTTT. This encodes CAISEGTGRGNQPQHF.

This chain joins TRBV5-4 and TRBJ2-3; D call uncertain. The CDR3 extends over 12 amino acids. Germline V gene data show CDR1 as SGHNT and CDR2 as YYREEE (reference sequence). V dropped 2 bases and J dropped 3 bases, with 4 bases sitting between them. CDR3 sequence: CASSLHTDTQYF. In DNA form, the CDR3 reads TGTGCCAGCAGCTTACATACAGATACGCAGTATTTT.

As DNA, the CDR3 is TGCGCCAGCAGCCCGACTAGCGGGATCTACAATGAGCAGTTCTTC. It yields the protein CASSPTSGIYNEQFF. The chain combines TRBV5-1 with TRBJ2-1; 11 bases match TRBD2. The CDR3 loop spans 15 amino acids. Trimming cost V 4 bases and J 3 bases; bases outside gene matches: 3. Germline loops: CDR1 SGHRS, CDR2 YFSETQ.

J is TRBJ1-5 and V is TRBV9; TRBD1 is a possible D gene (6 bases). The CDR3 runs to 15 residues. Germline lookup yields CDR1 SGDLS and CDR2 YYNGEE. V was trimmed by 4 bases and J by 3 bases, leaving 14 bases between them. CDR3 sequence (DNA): TGTGCCAGCAGCACCTCGGACAGAAACAATCAGCCCCAGCATTTT. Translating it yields CASSTSDRNNQPQHF.